A single sample is the source of the 28 T cell receptor beta chains below, sequenced in a study of shared clonotypes between healthy human individuals. Measured with immunoSEQ multiplex PCR; TCRdb has only the in-frame clones, and not every one. Of around 510,000 clones listed, approximately 94% are singletons. The source material was naive CD4+ T cells sorted from blood. The sample's subset: CD45RA+ positively selected. All receptors come from a woman in her 30s in good health.

This chain uses TRBV4-1 with TRBJ1-1, with D hard to call. The germline V gene has CDR1 MGHRA and CDR2 YSYEKL. The CDR3 runs to 13 residues. V shed 6 bases and J shed 0 bases, with 8 bases lying between them. CDR3 sequence: CASRNNMNTEAFF. CDR3 bases: TGCGCCAGCAGAAACAACATGAACACTGAAGCTTTCTTT.

This sequence joins TRBV28 and TRBJ2-5; the D is unclear. Germline V gene sequence: CDR1 MDHEN, CDR2 SYDVKM. CDR3 size: 13 residues. Trimming took 10 bases from V and 0 from J, leaving 12 bases between them. CDR3 amino acids: CATHRADQETQYF. DNA for the CDR3: TGTGCCACCCATCGGGCCGACCAAGAGACCCAGTACTTC.

The chain combines TRBV5-1 with TRBJ1-3; D is perhaps TRBD1 (5 bases). Trimming took 3 bases from V and 10 from J, leaving 20 bases between them. The V gene's germline CDR1 is SGHRS and CDR2 YFSETQ. The CDR3 runs to 15 residues. For the CDR3, the DNA is TGCGCCAGCAGCTCGGAAGGAGCAGGGATCCCTACCATATATTTT. Translating it yields CASSSEGAGIPTIYF.

The chain recombines TRBV27 with TRBJ2-1; 9 nucleotides match TRBD1. CDR1 is MNHEY and CDR2 is SMNVEV in the germline V gene (reference sequence). V trimming: 6 bases; J trimming: 8 bases; junction bases outside the gene matches: 17. This CDR3 has 17 amino acids. This chain's CDR3 is CASSQTGGGWAWDEQFF. In DNA form, the CDR3 reads TGTGCCAGCAGCCAAACAGGGGGCGGATGGGCCTGGGATGAGCAGTTCTTC.

The chain combines TRBV19 with TRBJ2-1; D unresolved. With 7 bases removed from V and 2 bases from J, the gap between germline ends came to 9 bases. The CDR3 consists of 13 residues. Per the germline V gene, CDR1 is LNHDA and CDR2 is SQIVND (reference sequence). Written as DNA, the CDR3 is TGTGCCAGTATGAATTGGGCCTACAATGAGCAGTTCTTC. It translates to CASMNWAYNEQFF.

The chain couples TRBV5-5 to TRBJ2-7; 11 nucleotides align to TRBD2. CDR1 SGHKS and CDR2 YYEKEE come from the germline V gene (reference sequence). Unmatched junction bases numbered 15, after V lost 4 bases and J lost 0 bases. This CDR3 has 19 residues. The CDR3, as DNA: TGTGCCAGCAGCCCGCGAACCACTAGCGGGAGCCCCATCTCCTACGAGCAGTACTTC. Translated, it gives CASSPRTTSGSPISYEQYF.

The chain recombines TRBV6-1 with TRBJ1-1; weak D call: TRBD1 (5 bases). The V gene lost 4 bases and the J gene lost 1 base, with 13 bases spanning the gap. This CDR3 has 15 amino acids. CDR1 is MNHNS and CDR2 is SASEGT in the germline V gene. In DNA form, the CDR3 reads TGTGCCAGCAGTGGAAGACAGTTCCCGAACACTGAAGCTTTCTTT. The encoded protein is CASSGRQFPNTEAFF.

Comment on this clone: Other DNA sequences of this sample code for an identical CDR3. The chain couples TRBV2 to TRBJ2-3, with TRBD2 matching 11 bases. The CDR3 loop spans 15 amino acids. With 5 bases clipped from V and 0 bases from J, the junction kept 1 base outside the gene matches. Germline V gene sequence: CDR1 SNHLY, CDR2 FYNNEI. The CDR3 sequence is CASSRTSGSTDTQYF. The CDR3, as DNA: TGTGCCAGCAGTAGGACTAGCGGGAGCACAGATACGCAGTATTTT.

The rearrangement uses TRBV10-2 and TRBJ2-1, with a possible D match to TRBD2 (5 bases). Germline loops: CDR1 WSHSY, CDR2 SAAADI. The CDR3 is 15 residues long. Deletions cut 3 bases from V and 0 bases from J, with 9 bases between. The CDR3 bases are TGCGCCAGCAGTGAATCGGGGAGCTCCTACAATGAGCAGTTCTTC. Residues: CASSESGSSYNEQFF.

A single count supports this clone. This chain links TRBV19 with TRBJ2-1, with TRBD2 matching 10 bases. CDR1 and CDR2 (germline): LNHDA, SQIVND (reference sequence). The CDR3 consists of 14 residues. V shed 3 bases, J shed 6 bases, and the junction held 2 bases outside the gene matches. CDR3 residues: CASSIRTSGNEQFF. As DNA, the CDR3 is TGTGCCAGTAGTATCCGGACTAGCGGCAATGAGCAGTTCTTC.

CDR3 sequence (DNA): TGTGCCAGCAGTTTTGTAGGACAGGGGCCGGTCTATGGCTACACCTTC. Protein: CASSFVGQGPVYGYTF. The chain is built from TRBV28 and TRBJ1-2; 9 bases line up with TRBD1. V gave up 3 bases and J gave up 4 bases; unmatched junction bases: 9. The CDR3 contains 16 residues. The V gene's germline CDR1 is MDHEN and CDR2 SYDVKM.

This clone was found a few times. V gene TRBV19 combines with J gene TRBJ1-1; no clear D gene. This CDR3 is built from 13 residues. The V gene's germline CDR1 is LNHDA and CDR2 SQIVND (reference sequence). V was cut by 5 bases and J by 0 bases, with 7 bases left in between. The CDR3 coding sequence is TGTGCCAGTAGTGAGACAATGAACACTGAAGCTTTCTTT. Its protein product is CASSETMNTEAFF.

This rearrangement joins TRBV19 to TRBJ1-1, with TRBD1 identical over 9 bases. Germline V CDR1 and CDR2: LNHDA, SQIVND (reference sequence). V dropped 9 bases and J dropped 3; count of bases not matched to a gene: 17. The CDR3 totals 17 residues. Written as DNA, the CDR3 is TGTGCCAGCGGGTCGCCGTCGGGACAGGGTCGGGACACTGAAGCTTTCTTT. Translation gives CASGSPSGQGRDTEAFF.

This sequence joins TRBV4-2 and TRBJ1-6, with TRBD1 as a possible D gene (6 bases). The CDR3 sequence is 14 residues long. CDR1 is LGHNA, CDR2 YNFKEQ, per germline. The V end was cut by 5 bases, the J end by 7 bases, with 12 bases between. As DNA, the CDR3 is TGTGCCAGCAGCAGCCGGACAGCGAATTCACCCCTCCACTTT. Encoded protein: CASSSRTANSPLHF.

This chain uses TRBV5-1 with TRBJ2-7, with 7 bases identical to TRBD1. V lost 2 bases, J lost 2 bases, and 4 bases stayed unmatched. The CDR3 is 14 amino acids. Germline V lookup: CDR1 SGHRS, CDR2 YFSETQ. CDR3 loop: CASSFGTVAYEQYF. CDR3 nucleotides: TGCGCCAGCAGCTTCGGGACAGTAGCCTACGAGCAGTACTTC. Full variable domain (outside the CDR3, taken from reference TRBV5-1 and TRBJ2-7): KAGVTQTPRYLIKTRGQQVTLSCSPISGHRSVSWYQQTPGQGLQFLFEYFSETQRNKGNFPGRFSGRQFSNSRSEMNVSTLELGDSALYLCASSFGTVAYEQYFGPGTRLTVT.

The chain combines TRBV7-8 with TRBJ2-3; TRBD2 aligns across 10 bases. Germline V gene data show CDR1 as SGHVS and CDR2 as FQNEAQ. V was pared by 0 bases and J by 5 bases, with 2 bases of the junction left unmatched. CDR3 size: 15 residues. The CDR3 loop reads CASSLARLAGDTQYF. In nucleotides, the CDR3 is TGTGCCAGCAGCTTAGCTCGACTAGCGGGAGATACGCAGTATTTT.

The CDR3 coding sequence is TGTGCCAGCAGTTTATTGGACACCGGGGAGCTGTTTTTT. This codes for CASSLLDTGELFF. The chain carries TRBV27 and TRBJ2-2; D unclear. Germline loops: CDR1 MNHEY, CDR2 SMNVEV (reference sequence). V dropped 1 base and J dropped 3 bases, with 3 bases sitting between them. The length of the CDR3 is 13 residues.

The CDR3 DNA sequence: TGTGCCAGCAGCTTAGCGGAGGGCTCCTACGAGCAGTACTTC. It translates to CASSLAEGSYEQYF. The chain uses TRBV11-1 and TRBJ2-7; a weak D match, TRBD2 (6 bases). Germline V gene lookup returns CDR1 SGHAT and CDR2 FQDESV (reference sequence). With 0 bases removed from V and 0 bases from J, the gap between germline ends came to 6 bases. This CDR3 region has 14 residues.

The rearrangement joins TRBV6-1 to TRBJ2-1; D perhaps matches TRBD2 (5 bases). V lost 7 bases and J lost 3, with 13 bases in between. This CDR3 region has 14 residues. Germline lookup yields CDR1 MNHNS and CDR2 SASEGT. CDR3 sequence: CASMMDLLYNEQFF. The CDR3 DNA reads TGTGCCAGCATGATGGACTTGCTCTACAATGAGCAGTTCTTC.

This chain uses TRBV7-8 with TRBJ1-4; no firm D call. Germline values: CDR1 SGHVS, CDR2 FQNEAQ. The CDR3 totals 14 residues. V gave up 0 bases and J gave up 5 bases, with 7 bases separating them. For the CDR3, the DNA is TGTGCCAGCAGCTTAGCGGGCGGGAATGAAAAACTGTTTTTT. It is translated as CASSLAGGNEKLFF.

This sequence joins TRBV28 and TRBJ2-6; D is uncertain. The CDR3 is 17 residues long. Trimming took 6 bases from V and 0 from J, leaving 15 bases between them. Looked up from germline, CDR1 is MDHEN and CDR2 is SYDVKM. The CDR3, as DNA: TGTGCCAGCAGCCTAGGCACACGGTTCTCTGGGGCCAACGTCCTGACTTTC. Residues: CASSLGTRFSGANVLTF.

The gene calls are TRBV27 and TRBJ2-7; 8 nucleotides match TRBD1. CDR3 length equals 15 residues. Trimming took 3 bases from V and 7 from J; bases not matched to a gene: 11. Per germline, CDR1 MNHEY and CDR2 SMNVEV (reference sequence). The CDR3 nucleotides read TGTGCCAGCAGTTTTGGCGCGGACAGGGCAAAAGAGCAGTACTTC. Its protein product is CASSFGADRAKEQYF.

The rearrangement uses TRBV19 and TRBJ2-1; 10 nucleotides match TRBD2. The CDR3 has 14 amino acids. Looked up from germline, CDR1 is LNHDA and CDR2 is SQIVND (reference sequence). V dropped 7 bases and J dropped 9; count of bases not matched to a gene: 9. CDR3 nucleotide sequence: TGTGCCAGTACTAGCGGGAGAAGGGGGAGTGAGCAGTTCTTC. Its protein product is CASTSGRRGSEQFF. Full variable domain (missing parts from reference TRBV19 and TRBJ2-1): DGGITQSPKYLFRKEGQNVTLSCEQNLNHDAMYWYRQDPGQGLRLIYYSQIVNDFQKGDIAEGYSVSREKKESFPLTVTSAQKNPTAFYLCASTSGRRGSEQFFGPGTRLTVL.

The V call is TRBV28, the J call TRBJ2-7, with TRBD1 identical over 8 bases. This CDR3 spans 14 amino acids. The germline V gene encodes CDR1 MDHEN and CDR2 SYDVKM. Unmatched junction bases numbered 8, after V lost 6 bases and J lost 4 bases. The DNA of the CDR3 is TGTGCCAGCAGGTTCCAGGGGGCATCGTACGAGCAGTACTTC. Translating it yields CASRFQGASYEQYF.

The chain combines TRBV28 with TRBJ1-3; 9 positions match TRBD1. The junction had 6 bases not matched to a gene; V was cut back by 3 bases and J by 3 bases. Germline CDR1 reads MDHEN; CDR2 reads SYDVKM. This CDR3 spans 16 amino acids. CDR3 region: CASSFSTGGYGNTIYF. In DNA, the CDR3 is TGTGCCAGCAGTTTTTCCACAGGGGGCTATGGAAACACCATATATTTT.

The rearrangement links TRBV7-9 to TRBJ2-7; either TRBD1 or TRBD2 may supply D (5 bases each). The germline CDR1 and CDR2 sequences are SEHNR and FQNEAQ (reference sequence). Trimming stripped 5 bases from V and 4 bases from J, with 12 bases between. The CDR3 consists of 13 residues. The CDR3 spells CASSHRDGYEQYF. The DNA of the CDR3 is TGTGCCAGCAGCCACCGGGACGGTTACGAGCAGTACTTC.

This sequence joins TRBV19 and TRBJ1-4, with no clear D. The V gene's germline CDR1 is LNHDA and CDR2 SQIVND (reference sequence). This CDR3 has 17 amino acids. V was shortened by 1 base and J by 0 bases, with 12 bases between the two germline ends. The CDR3 nucleotides are TGTGCCAGTAGTATAGTTGGGGTAATGGCAACTAATGAAAAACTGTTTTTT. Its translation: CASSIVGVMATNEKLFF.

J is TRBJ2-7 and V is TRBV27; TRBD2 agrees at 9 bases. The CDR3 length is 16 residues. The germline V gene encodes CDR1 MNHEY and CDR2 SMNVEV (reference sequence). J lost 7 bases, V lost 6 bases, and 16 bases had no gene match. CDR3 nucleotides: TGTGCCAGCAGCCCCCTAGTAAGAAGCGGGAGGTGGGAGCAGTACTTC. This gives the protein CASSPLVRSGRWEQYF.